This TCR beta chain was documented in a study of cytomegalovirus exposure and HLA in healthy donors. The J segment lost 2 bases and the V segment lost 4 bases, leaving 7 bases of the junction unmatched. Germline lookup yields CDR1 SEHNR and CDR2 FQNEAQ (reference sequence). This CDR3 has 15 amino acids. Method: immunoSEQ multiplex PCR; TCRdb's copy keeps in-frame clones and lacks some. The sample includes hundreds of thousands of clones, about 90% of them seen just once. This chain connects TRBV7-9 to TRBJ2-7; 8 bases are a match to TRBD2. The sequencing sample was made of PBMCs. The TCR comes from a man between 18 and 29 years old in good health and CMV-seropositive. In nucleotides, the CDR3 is TGTGCCAGCAGCTCCCGCGGTAGCGGGACCTACGAGCAGTACTTC. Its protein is CASSSRGSGTYEQYF.